This T cell receptor (beta chain) was recorded in a study of T cell clones after liver transplantation. On the study more broadly: Post-transplant blood was tracked for graft-donor-reactive T cell clones identified in a pre-transplant mixed lymphocyte reaction. Findings and limits, study-wide: In two subjects, few donor cells limited the measurable donor-reactive repertoire.

The trim removed 3 bases at V and 3 bases at J, leaving 1 base unmatched. There are 13 residues in the CDR3. CDR1 and CDR2 from the germline V gene are SGHDT and YYEEEE. Generated by immunoSEQ multiplex PCR, the TCRdb table keeps only in-frame clones and is missing some. The sample lists around 76,000 clones; about four fifths were seen once. Concerning this clone itself: Its cognate antigen is unknown.

This clonotype originated in a human patient who received a liver transplant. Some T cells may be provided by the graft donor. The sample was CD4+ T cells from blood, taken 12 months after liver transplant. The chain uses TRBV5-6 and TRBJ2-7; 9 bases match TRBD1. CDR3: CASSWTGVYEQYF. The CDR3, as DNA: TGTGCCAGCAGCTGGACAGGGGTCTACGAGCAGTACTTC.